A selection of T cell receptor beta chains follows, all from one sample in a study of control samples from healthy donors and cancer patients. This table comes from immunoSEQ multiplex PCR, and its TCRdb copy is limited to in-frame clones, with some not included. The table includes approximately 140,000 clones, 93% detected once. Source material: blood. These receptors were obtained from a man between 18 and 29 years old in good health. Both conserved end residues are part of each CDR3. The D gene is left open where the match is weak. Clone size appears in some rows only: once, few, many, or a class for an expanded clone.

v_call,d_call,clone_size,j_call,cdr3_nt,cdr3_aa
TRBV5-5,-,-,TRBJ1-3,TGTGCCAGCAGCTTGGATGGCAGGGAGGGAAACACCATATATTTT,CASSLDGREGNTIYF
TRBV7-2,-,-,TRBJ1-2,TGTGCCAGCAGCCCCGAGGGGATTGGAGGCTACACCTTC,CASSPEGIGGYTF
TRBV5-6,-,-,TRBJ1-6,TGTGCCAGCAGCCTCCCGGGACACCAAACGGGGCCCCTCCACTTT,CASSLPGHQTGPLHF
TRBV5-4,-,-,TRBJ2-3,TGTGCCAGCAGCTTGAGACCAGACGGACCAGATACGCAGTATTTT,CASSLRPDGPDTQYF
TRBV13,TRBD2,few,TRBJ2-7,TGTGCCAGCAGCTTAGGCCGGGAGGGACACGAGCAGTACTTC,CASSLGREGHEQYF
TRBV19,-,once,TRBJ1-4,TGTGCCAGTAGTGTTCCTACTACGCATCCGGACGAAAAACTGTTTTTT,CASSVPTTHPDEKLFF
TRBV9,-,-,TRBJ1-4,TGTGCCAGCAGCACCGAATTCGCAACTAATGAAAAACTGTTTTTT,CASSTEFATNEKLFF
TRBV7-8,-,-,TRBJ2-5,TGTGCCAGCAGCTTAGGGGACGTGGTCGTAGAGACCCAGTACTTC,CASSLGDVVVETQYF
TRBV28,-,-,TRBJ1-5,TGTGCCAGCGGCCGTGGGGTGTCCCAGCATTTT,CASGRGVSQHF
TRBV23-1,-,-,TRBJ1-5,TGCGCCCAGTTGGGGGATCAGCCCCAGCATTTT,CAQLGDQPQHF
TRBV7-3,-,once,TRBJ2-2,TGTGCCAGCAGCTCCCTCGTTAACACCGGGGAGCTGTTTTTT,CASSSLVNTGELFF
TRBV6-4,TRBD1,-,TRBJ2-2,TGTGCCAGCAGTGACGGACAGGGGGCCGGGGAGCTGTTTTTT,CASSDGQGAGELFF
TRBV4-1,TRBD2,-,TRBJ2-1,TGCGCCAGCAGCCAAGATTTGCGGGGGGTACGTACGAATGAGCAGTTCTTC,CASSQDLRGVRTNEQFF
TRBV6-4,TRBD2,few,TRBJ2-2,TGTGCCAGCAGTGACTCGCGGGGGGGCCACACCGGGGAGCTGTTTTTT,CASSDSRGGHTGELFF
TRBV7-2,-,-,TRBJ1-2,TGTGCCAGCAGCTCCCTCCAAACAGGGACCCCACACCTTCCCTATGGCTACACCTTC,CASSSLQTGTPHLPYGYTF
TRBV7-2,-,-,TRBJ1-2,TGTGCCAGCAGCTTAATTCTGGGGACCCGATTTAACTATGGCTACACCTTC,CASSLILGTRFNYGYTF
TRBV2,-,-,TRBJ1-1,TGTGCCAGCAGTGATGGAGGGGTCTCTGAAGCTTTCTTT,CASSDGGVSEAFF
TRBV5-1,-,-,TRBJ2-7,TGCGCCAGCAGCTTGAATGGGGGTGGGACCTACGAGCAGTACTTC,CASSLNGGGTYEQYF
TRBV30,TRBD2,few,TRBJ2-7,TGTGCCTGGACCAGCGGGATAGTCTACGAGCAGTACTTC,CAWTSGIVYEQYF
TRBV27,-,-,TRBJ2-1,TGTGCCAGCGCTCATCCCTCCTACAATGAGCAGTTCTTC,CASAHPSYNEQFF
TRBV10-3,TRBD1,-,TRBJ2-7,TGTGCCATCAGGCTACAGGGGGCCGGGTCCTACGAGCAGTACTTC,CAIRLQGAGSYEQYF
TRBV5-6,-,once,TRBJ2-7,TGTGCCAGCAGCTTGCCCGTTACCCACGAGCAGTACTTC,CASSLPVTHEQYF
TRBV6-5,-,-,TRBJ1-3,TGTGCCAGCAGTTACCTCGCGGATTTCTCTGGAAACACCATATATTTT,CASSYLADFSGNTIYF
TRBV19,-,-,TRBJ1-1,TGTGCCAGTAGGGTAAACAGGGCGGTGGACACTGAAGCTTTCTTT,CASRVNRAVDTEAFF
TRBV11-2,-,-,TRBJ2-7,TGTGCCAGCAGCTTAGATTTAGTCTACGAGCAGTACTTC,CASSLDLVYEQYF
TRBV5-4,-,-,TRBJ1-1,TGTGCCAGCAGCTTGGAAACAAAGAACACTGAAGCTTTCTTT,CASSLETKNTEAFF
TRBV29-1,TRBD1,-,TRBJ2-1,TGCAGCGTTGGGGGAACAGGGGACTCCTACAATGAGCAGTTCTTC,CSVGGTGDSYNEQFF
TRBV6-4,-,-,TRBJ1-2,TGTGCCAGCAGTGACGGGGTTAACTATGGCTACACCTTC,CASSDGVNYGYTF
TRBV5-1,-,once,TRBJ2-7,TGCGCCAGCAGCCGGAGATTCTACGAGCAGTACTTC,CASSRRFYEQYF
TRBV6-5,TRBD2,-,TRBJ2-2,TGTGCCAGCACTTCTAGCGGGACCACCGGGGAGCTGTTTTTT,CASTSSGTTGELFF
TRBV30,-,-,TRBJ2-3,TGTGCCTGGAGTGTCCCAGGGACAGATACGCAGTATTTT,CAWSVPGTDTQYF
TRBV3-1/TRBV3-2,-,-,TRBJ1-1,TGTGCCAGCAGCCAAATCACCGACACTGAAGCTTTCTTT,CASSQITDTEAFF
TRBV4-1,-,-,TRBJ2-7,TGCGCCAGCAGCCCCGACAGTCGGCGCTACGAGCAGTACTTC,CASSPDSRRYEQYF
TRBV5-4,-,-,TRBJ1-2,TGTGCCAGCAGCCTCAGGGAACGCGGCTATGGCTACACCTTC,CASSLRERGYGYTF
TRBV9,-,-,TRBJ1-1,TGTGCCAGCAGCGTGGGGGCTGAAGCTTTCTTT,CASSVGAEAFF
TRBV5-6,-,-,TRBJ1-1,TGTGCCAGCAGCTGGGGAGGACAGTTGAACACTGAAGCTTTCTTT,CASSWGGQLNTEAFF
TRBV7-9,-,-,TRBJ1-2,TGTGCCAGCAGCTTAGCACGAGGGTTTGACTACACCTTC,CASSLARGFDYTF
TRBV13,-,-,TRBJ1-6,TGTGCCAGCAGCTACCTGGAGGATTCACCCCTCCACTTT,CASSYLEDSPLHF
TRBV5-1,TRBD1,-,TRBJ2-3,TGCGCCAGCAGCTTGGCCGTGACAGGGGTAAGAGATACGCAGTATTTT,CASSLAVTGVRDTQYF
TRBV7-9,TRBD1,-,TRBJ1-2,TGTGCCAGCAGCTCCCCCGGGACAGGGGCCGTTCCCACCTTC,CASSSPGTGAVPTF
TRBV25-1,TRBD2,-,TRBJ2-5,TGTGCCAGCAGTGTCACTAGCGACATTCGAGAGACCCAGTACTTC,CASSVTSDIRETQYF
TRBV9,-,-,TRBJ2-2,TGTGCCAGCAGCGTAGTTGATTTTACCGGGGAGCTGTTTTTT,CASSVVDFTGELFF
TRBV18,-,once,TRBJ2-7,TGTGCCAGCTCTCCGTCTACAGGGAGAGTTAACGAGCAGTACTTC,CASSPSTGRVNEQYF
TRBV5-1,-,few,TRBJ1-6,TGCGCCAGCAGCTTTGAGGGGCTCCATTCACCCCTCCACTTT,CASSFEGLHSPLHF
TRBV5-1,-,-,TRBJ1-1,TGCGCCAGCAGTCCTTTATACGAGACAGGCCGAGACACTGAAGCTTTCTTT,CASSPLYETGRDTEAFF
TRBV7-2,TRBD1,-,TRBJ1-2,TGTGCCAGCAGAAAAGGGACAGGGGGCTATGGCTACACCTTC,CASRKGTGGYGYTF
TRBV10-3,-,-,TRBJ1-1,TGTGCCATCAGTGAGTCAAGGGGGAACACTGAAGCTTTCTTT,CAISESRGNTEAFF
TRBV6-2/TRBV6-3,TRBD2,-,TRBJ2-7,TGTGCCAGCAGTTACCCCGAGCGAGCTAGACTAGCTACCTACGAGCAGTACTTC,CASSYPERARLATYEQYF
TRBV6-5,-,-,TRBJ1-2,TGTGCCAGCAGTCGTGGGACGGATTATGGCTACACCTTC,CASSRGTDYGYTF
TRBV18,TRBD1,once,TRBJ1-6,TGTGCCAGCTCACCAGCAGGGGGAAATTCACCCCTCCACTTT,CASSPAGGNSPLHF
TRBV9,-,-,TRBJ2-7,TGTGCCAGCAGCAACCACCCCGGGACCACAAGCTCCTACGAGCAGTACTTC,CASSNHPGTTSSYEQYF
TRBV5-1,-,once,TRBJ2-3,TGCGCCAGCAGCTCAAAACTAATACAGAGAAATCGCACAGATACGCAGTATTTT,CASSSKLIQRNRTDTQYF
TRBV4-2,-,-,TRBJ1-4,TGTGCCAGCAGCCAAGGAGGGGGGTCTAATGAAAAACTGTTTTTT,CASSQGGGSNEKLFF
TRBV7-9,TRBD2,-,TRBJ2-7,TGTGCCAGCATTGGACTAGCGGGAGGGAACAGCTACGAGCAGTACTTC,CASIGLAGGNSYEQYF
TRBV19,TRBD1,-,TRBJ1-3,TGTGCCAGTAGTATCATCAGGGGGCGAGGAAACACCATATATTTT,CASSIIRGRGNTIYF
TRBV24-1,TRBD2,-,TRBJ2-1,TGTGCCACCAGTGATCTGGGAGGGGTCTACAATGAGCAGTTCTTC,CATSDLGGVYNEQFF
TRBV7-2,-,-,TRBJ2-5,TGTGCCAGCAGCTTGGAAGGGAGGCAAGAGACCCAGTACTTC,CASSLEGRQETQYF
TRBV25-1,-,-,TRBJ1-2,TGTGCCAGCTCAAAAAGCACTAGGGGTGGCTATGGCTACACCTTC,CASSKSTRGGYGYTF
TRBV13,-,-,TRBJ1-2,TGTGCCAGCAGCTTAAATGGGGGGCTACAAATCCATGGCTACACCTTC,CASSLNGGLQIHGYTF
TRBV3-1/TRBV3-2,-,few,TRBJ1-2,TGTGCCAGCAGCCAAGATCGGCAGGGCTATGGCTACACCTTC,CASSQDRQGYGYTF